This section outlines one T cell receptor (beta chain) sequence together with its context. There is no known antigen for this receptor. Qualities for individual bases were not recorded, and no much larger clone is one base off. Trimming costs V 7 bases and J 0 bases, and their ends lie 16 bases apart. There are 15 amino acids in the CDR3, from cysteine to phenylalanine inclusive. Kept here is only the CDR3 DNA, which spans 45 bases and is read in frame from base 1. The data were taken from a study of blood T cell repertoires in COVID-19 (dated by TCRdb to the early 2020s). Broadly, across the study: Samples covering the acute and convalescent phases of COVID-19 were provided by collaborators in the United States, Italy and Spain. The material from the prospective study consisted of cDNA or gDNA derived from T cells, B-cell-depleted T cells, or PBMCs. Subjects who had been exposed to COVID-19, were actively infected with it, or had recovered from it provided the deeply sampled blood TCRbeta repertoires that made up the dataset. The repertoires were released in a freely available public database meant as a resource for research on the immune response to SARS-CoV-2. Samples were obtained from the ongoing ImmuneRACE study (first 160 participants) and from about 1,300 subjects provided by 6 global collaborators. The sample metadata nearly always contained a de-identified subject ID, COVID-19 status, age in years and sex. HLA class I and class II types, where available, came from metadata supplied by the sample provider rather than from assay-based typing. Paper-wide results and their limitations: The amount of clinical and demographic metadata varied by source and participant and was provided uncurated.

Participants in the prospective study were enrolled through a virtual design, were aged about 18 to 100 years, and lived in roughly 24 United States geographic areas. Cohort assignment in the prospective study relied on participant-reported clinical history from a screening survey and a study questionnaire. ImmuneRACE Cohort 3 recovered participants were defined by two consecutive negative NP/OP PCR tests, healthcare professional clearance, or symptom resolution. In the prospective study, whole blood, serum and a nasopharyngeal or oropharyngeal swab were collected from each participant by mobile phlebotomists. Prospective study participants could optionally give additional blood draws and questionnaires over an approximately two-month period. Before DNA extraction, blood samples from the prospective study were shipped at room temperature or frozen. The immunoSEQ Assay, a bias-controlled multiplex PCR, was used to amplify TCRbeta CDR3 regions from genomic DNA. As for the original processing: Nucleated cell counts per sample were estimated from amplification of reference gene primers within the assay. To quantify the absolute abundance of each unique TCRbeta CDR3 rearrangement, sequence reads were collapsed and filtered. Productive Simpson clonality was computed per sample as the square root of Simpson's diversity index over productive rearrangements. What TCRdb holds here is the immuneACCESS table cut down to in-frame rearrangements. Part of the clones is not present; checked against another copy, under half of the missing clones reflect an unresolved V gene, and the others are unexplained. The DNA was the basis for D and trimming; V, J and clone size are from that table. In all, the sample holds about 130,000 clones, and 80% to 90% of those were seen once. The ten largest clones capture around 2.3% of the sample.

The sequenced sample was PBMCs or T cells enriched from blood (not recorded which). The TCR was taken from a woman aged 45-65 years who had recovered from COVID-19. The V gene is TRBV23-1 and the J gene is TRBJ2-7, with a weak D call of TRBD2 (7 bases match). TRBV23-1 is treated as an ORF (open reading frame) with a function not yet certain. In nucleotides, the sequence is TGCGCCAGCACCAAGGGGGGGCGGGTCTCCTACGAGCAGTACTTC. It translates to CASTKGGRVSYEQYF.